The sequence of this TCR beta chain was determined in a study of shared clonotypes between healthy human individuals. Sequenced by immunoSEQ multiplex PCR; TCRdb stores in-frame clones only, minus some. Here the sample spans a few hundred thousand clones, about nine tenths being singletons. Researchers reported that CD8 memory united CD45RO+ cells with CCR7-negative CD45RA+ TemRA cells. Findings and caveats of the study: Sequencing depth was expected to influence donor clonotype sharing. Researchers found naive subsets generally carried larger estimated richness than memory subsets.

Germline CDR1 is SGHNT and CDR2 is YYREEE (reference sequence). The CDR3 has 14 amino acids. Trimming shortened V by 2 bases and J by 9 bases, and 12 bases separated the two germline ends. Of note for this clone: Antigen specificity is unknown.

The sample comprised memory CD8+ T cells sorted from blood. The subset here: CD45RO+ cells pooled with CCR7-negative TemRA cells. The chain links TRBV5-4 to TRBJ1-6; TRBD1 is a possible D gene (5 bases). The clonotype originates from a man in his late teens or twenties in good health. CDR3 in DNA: TGTGCCAGCAGCTTCCGGGACCCATCTTCACCCCTCCACTTT. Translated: CASSFRDPSSPLHF.